Described below is a single T cell receptor (beta chain) sequence and its context. The CDR3 loop spans 18 amino acids. Germline V gene lookup returns CDR1 WNHNN and CDR2 SYGVQD (reference sequence). V was shortened by 0 bases and J by 4 bases, with 20 bases between the two germline ends. TCRdb keeps only in-frame clones here, not all; method: immunoSEQ multiplex PCR. The sample lists 90,000 to 100,000 clones, 96% occurring once. These data come from a study of technical replicates of blood from several donors. What was sequenced was T cells isolated from PBMCs. This sequence was found in a human donor in good health. V and J are TRBV10-1 and TRBJ2-3; tentative D call: TRBD2 (7 bases). CDR3 protein: CASSESWGAGDGADTQYF. The CDR3 nucleotides are TGCGCCAGCAGTGAGTCATGGGGGGCGGGAGACGGCGCAGATACGCAGTATTTT.